Here is one T cell receptor beta chain with its context. Its cognate antigen is unknown. These data are taken from a study of CD8 T cell repertoires and HIV-1 epitope variants. The overall study: Each of Twenty-five Gag and Nef epitope peptides stimulated a separate culture. Separate from the cultures, 1M uncultured T cells served as baseline.

Sequencing was performed with immunoSEQ multiplex PCR; in TCRdb, only in-frame clones are kept and a portion is missing. The sample has about 5,000 clones, just over 65% seen once; the top ten hold over 30%. The CDR3 sequence is 16 residues long. Germline V lookup: CDR1 WNHNN, CDR2 SYGVQD (reference sequence). V gave up 3 bases and J gave up 6 bases, with 19 bases separating them. This chain links TRBV10-1 with TRBJ2-3; TRBD2 might be the D (8 bases). The sample was cultured CD8+ T cells derived from PBMCs. This receptor was taken from a male donor with HIV. This CDR3 reads CASSEGGGSGKDTQYF. In DNA, the CDR3 is TGCGCCAGCAGTGAAGGGGGCGGTAGCGGGAAGGATACGCAGTATTTT.